What follows are 3 T cell receptor beta chains derived from one specimen sequenced in a study of blood T cell repertoires in COVID-19. Clones were read by immunoSEQ multiplex PCR, and TCRdb kept only the in-frame ones, dropping some. The sample records 150,000 or so clones, around 84% being singletons. Sequencing used PBMCs or T cells enriched from blood (not recorded which). The receptor source for this set is a man in his fifties who had recovered from COVID-19.

This clone was observed a handful of times. The V gene is TRBV9, the J gene TRBJ1-2; D is ambiguous. Per the germline V gene, CDR1 is SGDLS and CDR2 is YYNGEE. V lost 0 bases to trimming and J lost 4 bases, with 4 bases between them. There are 12 residues in the CDR3. CDR3 sequence reads: CASSVDTYGYTF. The CDR3 bases are TGTGCCAGCAGCGTAGACACCTATGGCTACACCTTC.

This clone showed up just once. The CDR3 here is CASSPQRPSQGPTDTQYF. CDR3 sequence (DNA): TGTGCCAGCTCACCACAAAGGCCAAGTCAGGGCCCCACAGATACGCAGTATTTT. The rearrangement links TRBV18 to TRBJ2-3; a possible D gene is TRBD1 (5 bases). V was pared by 1 base and J by 2 bases, with 19 bases between. This CDR3 has 18 amino acids. CDR1 KGHSH and CDR2 LQKENI come from the germline V gene.

The V and J genes are TRBV14 and TRBJ2-1; 10 bases line up with TRBD2. Germline V gene sequence: CDR1 SGHDN, CDR2 FVKESK. The length of the CDR3 is 15 residues. V trimming: 4 bases; J trimming: 3 bases; junction bases outside the gene matches: 3. For the CDR3, the DNA is TGTGCCAGCAGCCTCGGGACTAGCGTCTACAATGAGCAGTTCTTC. As protein: CASSLGTSVYNEQFF.